A selection of T cell receptor beta chains follows, all from one sample in a study of blood T cell repertoires in COVID-19. Clones were read by immunoSEQ multiplex PCR, and TCRdb kept only the in-frame ones, dropping some. The profile covers about 68,000 clones, with around 86% appearing a single time and approximately 7% taken by the ten largest. Sequencing used peripheral blood. Receptors originate from a man between 45 and 60 years old with active COVID-19. The CDR3 runs from the conserved cysteine through the conserved F or W. The D gene is left open where the match is weak. The size field is filled for only some rows; it gives once, few, many or a size class.

>-|TRBJ1-5|TRBV19|-
CASRYTRQGLGNQPQHF
TGTGCCAGTAGATACACCCGGCAGGGGCTCGGCAATCAGCCCCAGCATTTT
>once|TRBJ2-3|TRBV4-1|TRBD2
CASQNLAGGADTQYF
TGCGCCAGTCAGAACCTAGCGGGAGGGGCAGATACGCAGTATTTT
>-|TRBJ1-1|TRBV5-4|-
CASSEDLSTEAFF
TGTGCCAGCAGCGAAGACTTAAGCACTGAAGCTTTCTTT
>-|TRBJ2-7|TRBV28|TRBD1
CAIQGAATYEQYF
TGTGCCATTCAGGGGGCGGCGACCTACGAGCAGTACTTC
>few|TRBJ1-1|TRBV6-4|-
CASSVQMNTEAFF
TGTGCCAGCAGTGTACAGATGAACACTGAAGCTTTCTTT
>-|TRBJ2-7|TRBV10-3|-
CAIRGGDYEQYF
TGTGCCATCCGAGGGGGGGACTACGAGCAGTACTTC
>-|TRBJ1-5|TRBV10-3|-
CAISVGGANQPQHF
TGTGCCATCAGTGTAGGGGGGGCAAATCAGCCCCAGCATTTT
>once|TRBJ2-1|TRBV29-1|TRBD1
CSAGQGNEQFF
TGCAGCGCCGGACAGGGTAATGAGCAGTTCTTC
>-|TRBJ2-7|TRBV14|-
CASSQASGTYYEQYF
TGTGCCAGCAGCCAAGCTTCCGGGACTTACTACGAGCAGTACTTC
>-|TRBJ1-5|TRBV28|-
CASSLTDSQPQHF
TGTGCCAGCAGTTTAACGGACAGTCAGCCCCAGCATTTT